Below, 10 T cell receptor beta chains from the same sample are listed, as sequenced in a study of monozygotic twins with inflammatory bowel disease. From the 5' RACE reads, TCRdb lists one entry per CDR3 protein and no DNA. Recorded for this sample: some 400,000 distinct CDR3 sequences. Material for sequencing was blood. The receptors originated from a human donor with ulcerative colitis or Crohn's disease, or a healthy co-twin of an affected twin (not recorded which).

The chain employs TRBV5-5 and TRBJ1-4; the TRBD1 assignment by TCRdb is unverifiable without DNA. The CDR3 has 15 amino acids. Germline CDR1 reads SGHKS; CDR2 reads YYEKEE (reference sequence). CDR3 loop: CASSLWDRDDEKLFF.

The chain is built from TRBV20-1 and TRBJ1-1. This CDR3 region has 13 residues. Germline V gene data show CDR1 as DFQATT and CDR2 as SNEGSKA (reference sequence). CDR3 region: CSARDVMNTEAFF.

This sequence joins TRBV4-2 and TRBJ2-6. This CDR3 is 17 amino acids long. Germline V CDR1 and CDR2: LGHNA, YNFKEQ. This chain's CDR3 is CASSQRYFSSGANVLTF.

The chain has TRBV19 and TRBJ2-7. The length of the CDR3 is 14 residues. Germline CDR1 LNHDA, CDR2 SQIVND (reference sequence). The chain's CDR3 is CASSIVGSSYEQYF. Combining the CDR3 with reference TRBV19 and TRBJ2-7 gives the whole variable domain DGGITQSPKYLFRKEGQNVTLSCEQNLNHDAMYWYRQDPGQGLRLIYYSQIVNDFQKGDIAEGYSVSREKKESFPLTVTSAQKNPTAFYLCASSIVGSSYEQYFGPGTRLTVT.

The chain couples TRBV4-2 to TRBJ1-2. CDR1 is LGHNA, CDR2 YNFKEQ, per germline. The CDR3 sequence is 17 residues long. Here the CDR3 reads CASSQDKTAELWDGYTF.

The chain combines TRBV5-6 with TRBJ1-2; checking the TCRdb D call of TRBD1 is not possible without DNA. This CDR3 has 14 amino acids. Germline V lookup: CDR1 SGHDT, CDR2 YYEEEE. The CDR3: CASSLSDTRRGYTF.

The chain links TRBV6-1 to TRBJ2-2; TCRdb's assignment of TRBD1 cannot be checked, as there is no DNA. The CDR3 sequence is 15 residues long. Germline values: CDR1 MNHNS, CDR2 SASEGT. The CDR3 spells CASRETGVNTGELFF.

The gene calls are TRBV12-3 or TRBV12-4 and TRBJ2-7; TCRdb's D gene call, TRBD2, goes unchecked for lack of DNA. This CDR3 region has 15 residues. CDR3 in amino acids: CASSRTSGEGSEQYF.

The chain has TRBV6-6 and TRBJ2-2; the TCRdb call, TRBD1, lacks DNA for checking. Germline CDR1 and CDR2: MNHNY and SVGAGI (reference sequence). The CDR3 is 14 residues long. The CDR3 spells CASWGVSNTGELFF.

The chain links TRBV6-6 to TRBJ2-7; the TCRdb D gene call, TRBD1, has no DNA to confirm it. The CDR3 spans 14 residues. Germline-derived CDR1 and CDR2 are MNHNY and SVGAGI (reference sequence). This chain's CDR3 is CASSSGTGPLEQYF.